The TCR beta chain under discussion was sequenced for a study of Ad26.COV2.S vaccination and SARS-CoV-2 variants. Turning to the study itself: Dosing was one shot or two shots 56 days apart.

Treatment noted: roughly 20 received Ad26.COV2.S at low or high dose, single or two shots; several received placebo; per-sample allocation not given. Sampling took place 63 days after the first vaccine or placebo injection. The count of this clone is one. Deletions cut 1 base from V and 4 bases from J, with 14 bases between. The germline V gene encodes CDR1 SNHLY and CDR2 FYNNEI. CDR3 length: 16 amino acids. Clones were read by immunoSEQ multiplex PCR, and TCRdb kept only the in-frame ones, dropping some. This table holds fewer than 800,000 clones, more than 80% found once. The chain has TRBV2 and TRBJ2-1; tentative D call: TRBD2 (6 bases). This specimen consisted of peripheral blood, obtained in a trial of Ad26.COV2.S vaccine versus placebo. The sequence was obtained from a person aged 18-60 years who received the Ad26.COV2.S COVID-19 vaccine or a placebo. CDR3 sequence reads: CASSEGDLPSYNEQFF. The DNA for the CDR3 is TGTGCCAGCAGTGAAGGGGACTTGCCCTCGTACAATGAGCAGTTCTTC.